This entry lists 27 T cell receptor beta chains sequenced from one sample in a study of vaccination and CD4 T cells after COVID-19. The treatment: roughly 10-day PBMC culture with coronavirus spike peptide pools or control peptides (ViraFEST assay). Their target antigens are unknown. Sequencing of cultured CD4+ T cell DNA used the Oncomine TCR Beta short-read assay. TCRdb re-called the PCR reads with MiXCR, one entry per CDR3 protein. Here the sample spans 8,700 or so distinct CDR3 sequences, approximately 71% being singletons. Sequences were derived from CD4+ T cells from blood, cultured in vitro, sampled before SARS-CoV-2 vaccination. The receptors were sampled from a human donor who had recovered from COVID-19.

V and J are TRBV20-1 and TRBJ2-5; D possibly uses TRBD1 or TRBD2 (6 bases each). CDR1 and CDR2 (germline): DFQATT, SNEGSKA (reference sequence). The CDR3 covers 13 residues. V gave up 3 bases and J gave up 5 bases, with 13 bases separating them. The CDR3 nucleotides read TGCAGTGCTAGTGACGGGGGCCGGGAGACCCAGTACTTC. Encoded protein: CSASDGGRETQYF.

The V and J genes are TRBV7-2 and TRBJ2-2; TRBD2 agrees at 10 bases. V was clipped by 6 bases and J by 2 bases; unmatched bases: 6. The length of the CDR3 is 16 residues. Germline CDR1 and CDR2: SGHTA and FQGNSA. The CDR3 bases are TGTGCCAGCAGTCCCTTAGCGGGGGGCAACACCGGGGAGCTGTTTTTT. It specifies CASSPLAGGNTGELFF.

This sequence joins TRBV28 and TRBJ1-1; 9 bases are a match to TRBD1. Unmatched junction bases numbered 12, after V lost 3 bases and J lost 4 bases. The CDR3 sequence is 17 residues long. The germline CDR1 and CDR2 sequences are MDHEN and SYDVKM. The CDR3 coding sequence is TGTGCCAGCAGTTTTCTCCGTGACAGGGGGAAAATCACTGAAGCTTTCTTT. This gives the protein CASSFLRDRGKITEAFF.

The CDR3 nucleotides read TGTGCCAGTAGTTCGAGGACAGGGGTAGAGCAGTACTTC. This codes for CASSSRTGVEQYF. V usage is TRBV19 and J usage is TRBJ2-7, with 9 bases matching TRBD1. V gave up 5 bases and J gave up 7 bases; unmatched junction bases: 6. The CDR3 has 13 amino acids. Germline loops: CDR1 LNHDA, CDR2 SQIVND (reference sequence).

The J gene is TRBJ1-2, the V gene TRBV7-9; perhaps TRBD1 as D (6 bases). The CDR3 has 14 residues. V dropped 6 bases and J dropped 0 bases, with 11 bases sitting between them. Germline V gives CDR1 SEHNR, CDR2 FQNEAQ (reference sequence). The CDR3 nucleotides are TGTGCCAGCAGTACAGGGCCCTCTAACTATGGCTACACCTTC. As protein: CASSTGPSNYGYTF. Full variable domain (missing parts from reference TRBV7-9 and TRBJ1-2): DTGVSQNPRHKITKRGQNVTFRCDPISEHNRLYWYRQTLGQGPEFLTYFQNEAQLEKSRLLSDRFSAERPKGSFSTLEIQRTEQGDSAMYLCASSTGPSNYGYTFGSGTRLTVV.

V gene TRBV7-9 combines with J gene TRBJ2-5, with D tentatively TRBD2 (6 bases). With 8 bases removed from V and 2 bases from J, the gap between germline ends came to 15 bases. The CDR3 extends over 14 amino acids. Germline-derived CDR1 and CDR2 are SEHNR and FQNEAQ (reference sequence). CDR3 in DNA: TGTGCCAGCTGTATTGGGGGGATTCAAGAGACCCAGTACTTC. Translation gives CASCIGGIQETQYF.

The chain recombines TRBV6-4 with TRBJ2-3; 7 nucleotides line up with TRBD2. J lost 6 bases, V lost 3 bases, and 6 bases had no gene match. CDR1 and CDR2 (germline): MRHNA, SNTAGT. This CDR3 region has 14 residues. The CDR3 loop reads CASSEGSGSDTQYF. In DNA form, the CDR3 reads TGTGCCAGCAGTGAAGGTAGCGGGTCGGATACGCAGTATTTT.

The chain has TRBV7-6 and TRBJ2-2; D is undetermined. CDR3 length: 16 amino acids. Per germline, CDR1 SGHVS and CDR2 FNYEAQ. The germline V and J ends were trimmed by 1 base and 1 base, with 10 bases remaining between them. The CDR3 sequence is CASSLEVAMNTGELFF. CDR3 DNA: TGTGCCAGCAGCTTAGAAGTGGCAATGAACACCGGGGAGCTGTTTTTT.

This sequence joins TRBV14 and TRBJ1-6; possible D gene TRBD1, 6 bases. Germline V lookup: CDR1 SGHDN, CDR2 FVKESK. The CDR3 length is 18 residues. Deletions cut 3 bases from V and 9 bases from J, with 24 bases between. The CDR3 is CASSQDPRRGARISPLHF. CDR3 DNA: TGTGCCAGCAGCCAGGATCCCCGGAGGGGGGCCAGAATTTCACCCCTCCACTTT. The full variable domain, its missing parts supplied by reference TRBV14 and TRBJ1-6, is EAGVTQFPSHSVIEKGQTVTLRCDPISGHDNLYWYRRVMGKEIKFLLHFVKESKQDESGMPNNRFLAERTGGTYSTLKVQPAELEDSGVYFCASSQDPRRGARISPLHFGNGTRLTVT.

The rearrangement joins TRBV5-1 to TRBJ2-5, with D unclear. V dropped 2 bases and J dropped 6 bases, with 14 bases sitting between them. The CDR3 contains 14 residues. Germline V gives CDR1 SGHRS, CDR2 YFSETQ. DNA of the CDR3: TGCGCCAGCAGCTTAGAGTTAGCCCTGAAGACCCAGTACTTC. This gives the protein CASSLELALKTQYF.

The chain combines TRBV20-1 with TRBJ2-3, with 7 bases identical to TRBD1. From germline, CDR1 is DFQATT and CDR2 SNEGSKA (reference sequence). Trimming removed 0 bases from V and 3 bases from J; junction bases left unmatched: 9. This CDR3 spans 16 amino acids. The CDR3 sequence is CSARDYRGLGTDTQYF. CDR3 nucleotides: TGCAGTGCTAGAGATTACAGGGGTTTAGGGACAGATACGCAGTATTTT.

This clonotype was detected a few times. The J gene is TRBJ1-5, the V gene TRBV6-1; possibly TRBD1 for D (5 bases). Germline V CDR1 and CDR2: MNHNS, SASEGT. This CDR3 is 15 amino acids long. V lost 3 bases and J lost 4, with 13 bases in between. The CDR3 sequence: CASSEGPGPNQPQHF. Written as DNA, the CDR3 is TGTGCCAGCAGTGAGGGACCAGGACCTAATCAGCCCCAGCATTTT.

The chain recombines TRBV2 with TRBJ2-3, with TRBD1 matching 7 bases. Trimming at V came to 6 bases and at J to 2 bases, leaving 8 bases not matched to a gene. This CDR3 region has 15 residues. Germline CDR1 is SNHLY and CDR2 is FYNNEI. The CDR3 protein is CASSGQATATDTQYF. CDR3 nucleotides: TGTGCCAGCAGCGGACAGGCGACGGCCACAGATACGCAGTATTTT.

The chain carries TRBV10-3 and TRBJ2-3, with a tentative D call TRBD1 (6 bases). Germline V CDR1 and CDR2: ENHRY, SYGVKD. V lost 2 bases to trimming and J lost 1 base, with 7 bases between them. There are 14 residues in the CDR3. The CDR3 bases are TGTGCCATCAGTGAGGGACAGCGCACAGATACGCAGTATTTT. It yields the protein CAISEGQRTDTQYF.

The chain has TRBV7-9 and TRBJ2-3; tentative D call: TRBD1 (5 bases). Germline CDR1 reads SEHNR; CDR2 reads FQNEAQ (reference sequence). Trimming cost V 4 bases and J 14 bases, with 19 bases left between them. This CDR3 comprises 13 residues. CDR3 sequence: CASSYLAQAGSYF. CDR3 sequence (DNA): TGTGCCAGCAGCTACCTCGCACAGGCAGGGTCGTATTTT.

The chain uses TRBV5-4 and TRBJ2-3; D unresolved. This CDR3 contains 17 residues. From germline, CDR1 is SGHNT and CDR2 YYREEE (reference sequence). Trimming took off 0 bases at V and 5 bases at J, with 19 bases between the two ends. Here the CDR3 reads CASSLGEVGPLGDTQYF. Here the CDR3 DNA reads TGTGCCAGCAGCTTGGGGGAAGTTGGCCCCTTGGGAGATACGCAGTATTTT.

The table lists this clonotype with a few counts. The genes are TRBV7-9 and TRBJ1-6; unclear D gene. Trimming pared 5 bases from V and 10 bases from J, leaving 15 bases between. Germline V gives CDR1 SEHNR, CDR2 FQNEAQ (reference sequence). This CDR3 is 14 amino acids long. CDR3 amino acids: CASSPDWDSSPLHF. The CDR3 coding sequence is TGTGCCAGCAGCCCCGATTGGGATAGCTCACCCCTCCACTTT.

The chain links TRBV2 to TRBJ2-3; D is unclear. Germline values: CDR1 SNHLY, CDR2 FYNNEI. V lost 8 bases, J lost 2 bases, and 11 bases lay in between. This CDR3 is built from 13 residues. CDR3 residues: CASQDAFTDTQYF. DNA for the CDR3: TGTGCCAGCCAAGATGCATTCACAGATACGCAGTATTTT.

The J gene is TRBJ1-5, the V gene TRBV21-1. TRBV21-1 is designated a pseudogene. CDR3 length: 14 residues. Here the CDR3 DNA reads TGTGCCAGCAGCAAAGGGATCGGCAATCAGCCCCAGCATTTT. It specifies CASSKGIGNQPQHF.

The rearrangement links TRBV20-1 to TRBJ2-5; D may be TRBD2 (5 bases). Trimming cost V 1 base and J 2 bases, with 11 bases left between them. The length of the CDR3 is 14 residues. Germline-derived CDR1 and CDR2 are DFQATT and SNEGSKA (reference sequence). Here the CDR3 reads CSARGGTRQETQYF. The CDR3 coding sequence is TGCAGTGCTAGAGGGGGAACTAGACAAGAGACCCAGTACTTC.

This sequence joins TRBV2 and TRBJ2-7, with D perhaps TRBD2 (5 bases). This CDR3 spans 14 amino acids. Germline CDR1 SNHLY, CDR2 FYNNEI. V lost 4 bases to trimming and J lost 5 bases, with 15 bases between them. CDR3 coding DNA: TGTGCCAGCAGTGGAGGACTGGGTTTCCACGAGCAGTACTTC. Translation: CASSGGLGFHEQYF.

There are a few counts of this clonotype. V is TRBV15 and J is TRBJ1-5; D unclear. CDR1 LNHNV and CDR2 YYDKDF come from the germline V gene (reference sequence). This CDR3 is built from 13 residues. Trimming pared 3 bases from V and 4 bases from J, leaving 7 bases between. The CDR3 protein is CATSSGYNQPQHF. Written as DNA, the CDR3 is TGTGCCACCAGCAGCGGGTATAATCAGCCCCAGCATTTT. The full variable domain, with the rest looked up from reference TRBV15 and TRBJ1-5, is DAMVIQNPRYQVTQFGKPVTLSCSQTLNHNVMYWYQQKSSQAPKLLFHYYDKDFNNEADTPDNFQSRRPNTSFCFLDIRSPGLGDTAMYLCATSSGYNQPQHFGDGTRLSIL.

The rearrangement joins TRBV6-2 or TRBV6-3 to TRBJ2-3; 8 bases are a match to TRBD2. V lost 7 bases, J lost 1 base, and 4 bases stayed unmatched. The CDR3 spans 14 residues. Germline-derived CDR1 and CDR2 are MNHEY and SVGEGT. CDR3 coding DNA: TGTGCCAGCAAGGTGACTAGCGGCACAGATACGCAGTATTTT. The encoded protein is CASKVTSGTDTQYF.

The chain links TRBV4-3 to TRBJ2-3; tentative D call: TRBD1 (5 bases). The CDR3 is made up of 18 amino acids. V dropped 0 bases and J dropped 1 base, with 17 bases sitting between them. Germline CDR1 reads LGHNA; CDR2 reads YSLEER. This CDR3 reads CASSQDLAWGGRTDTQYF. The CDR3, as DNA: TGCGCCAGCAGCCAAGATCTGGCGTGGGGCGGCCGCACAGATACGCAGTATTTT.

CDR3 protein: CASSSGLHYNEQFF. The CDR3 coding sequence is TGTGCCAGCAGCTCGGGACTCCACTACAATGAGCAGTTCTTC. The rearrangement joins TRBV5-4 to TRBJ2-1; D may be TRBD2 (6 bases). V was shortened by 3 bases and J by 3 bases, with 10 bases between the two germline ends. Germline V lookup: CDR1 SGHNT, CDR2 YYREEE (reference sequence). This CDR3 has 14 amino acids.

This chain uses TRBV10-3 with TRBJ2-7, with TRBD2 identical over 7 bases. V was clipped by 6 bases and J by 5 bases; unmatched bases: 13. There are 15 residues in the CDR3. Germline lookup yields CDR1 ENHRY and CDR2 SYGVKD. The CDR3 is CAISSPDRGGDEQYF. Written as DNA, the CDR3 is TGTGCCATCAGCTCCCCCGACCGGGGAGGGGACGAGCAGTACTTC.

The chain links TRBV10-3 to TRBJ2-7; D perhaps matches TRBD1 (6 bases). This CDR3 spans 13 amino acids. Germline loops: CDR1 ENHRY, CDR2 SYGVKD. V gave up 10 bases and J gave up 7 bases, with 20 bases separating them. The CDR3, as DNA: TGTGCCACCAATGGGGACAATCTTTGGGAGCAGTACTTC. It specifies CATNGDNLWEQYF.